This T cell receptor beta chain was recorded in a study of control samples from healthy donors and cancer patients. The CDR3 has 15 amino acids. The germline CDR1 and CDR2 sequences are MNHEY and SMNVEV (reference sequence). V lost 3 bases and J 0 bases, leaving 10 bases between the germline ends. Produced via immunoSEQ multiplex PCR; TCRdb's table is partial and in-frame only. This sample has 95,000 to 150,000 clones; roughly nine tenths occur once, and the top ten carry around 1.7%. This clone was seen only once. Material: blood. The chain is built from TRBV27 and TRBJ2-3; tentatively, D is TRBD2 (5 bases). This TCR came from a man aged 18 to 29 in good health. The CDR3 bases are TGTGCCAGCAGTTTGAGGGTAAAAAGCACAGATACGCAGTATTTT. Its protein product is CASSLRVKSTDTQYF.